These 10 T cell receptor beta chains were sequenced from one sample in a study of cytotoxic CD8 clonotypes in ibrutinib-treated CLL. Sequencing used immunoSEQ multiplex PCR; TCRdb keeps in-frame clones, though not all of them. The data show roughly 76,000 clones, 70% to 90% seen once. The sample consisted of PBMCs, taken at disease progression, from a patient treated with ibrutinib. These receptor sequences come from a human donor with chronic lymphocytic leukemia.

The chain carries TRBV25-1 and TRBJ2-3; 9 bases match TRBD1. From germline, CDR1 is MGHDK and CDR2 SYGVNS. The CDR3 is 14 amino acids. V lost 4 bases to trimming and J lost 4 bases; unmatched junction nucleotides: 3. The CDR3, as DNA: TGTGCCAGCAGTGCCCGGACAGGGGCAGATACGCAGTATTTT. It yields the protein CASSARTGADTQYF.

The chain recombines TRBV25-1 with TRBJ1-4, with 10 bases aligning to TRBD1. The ends lost 3 bases at V and 8 bases at J; junction bases unmatched: 6. The CDR3 is 15 residues long. The germline gives CDR1 MGHDK, CDR2 SYGVNS. The CDR3 DNA reads as TGTGCCAGCAGTGAGTGGACAGGGGGTCAGGAAAAACTGTTTTTT. The encoded protein is CASSEWTGGQEKLFF.

The CDR3 reads CASSEGAEQYF. The CDR3 bases are TGTGCCAGTTCGGAGGGAGCCGAGCAGTACTTC. The chain joins TRBV6-5 to TRBJ2-7; possibly TRBD2 for D (6 bases). The CDR3 runs to 11 residues. Germline-derived CDR1 and CDR2 are MNHEY and SVGAGI. Deletions cut 9 bases from V and 6 bases from J, with 12 bases between.

The chain is built from TRBV7-2 and TRBJ2-5; 7 nucleotides match TRBD1. V lost 5 bases, J lost 6 bases, and 6 bases stayed unmatched. Germline CDR1 SGHTA, CDR2 FQGNSA. This CDR3 contains 13 residues. The CDR3 nucleotides are TGTGCCAGCAGCCTGGACAGGCAACAGACCCAGTACTTC. Its protein is CASSLDRQQTQYF.

The J gene is TRBJ2-3, the V gene TRBV7-2; 8 bases agree with TRBD2. V was clipped by 5 bases and J by 0 bases; unmatched bases: 10. From germline, CDR1 is SGHTA and CDR2 FQGNSA. CDR3 size: 17 residues. CDR3 DNA: TGTGCCAGCAGCCCAGTAGTAACTAGCGGAAGCACAGATACGCAGTATTTT. Protein product: CASSPVVTSGSTDTQYF.

This chain links TRBV30 with TRBJ1-2, with unresolved D. The CDR3 runs 14 residues. The V end was cut by 1 base, the J end by 4 bases, with 13 bases between. Germline V gives CDR1 GTSNPN, CDR2 SVGIG (reference sequence). CDR3 bases: TGTGCCTGGAGTGCCTTCAGGACCGTCTATGGCTACACCTTC. This sequence encodes CAWSAFRTVYGYTF.

This rearrangement joins TRBV6-1 to TRBJ2-7; D gene uncertain. V shed 5 bases and J shed 1 base, with 15 bases lying between them. The V gene's germline CDR1 is MNHNS and CDR2 SASEGT. This CDR3 has 15 amino acids. CDR3 protein: CASSFLQDPSYEQYF. The CDR3 DNA sequence: TGTGCCAGCAGTTTCCTCCAGGACCCATCCTACGAGCAGTACTTC.

The CDR3 sequence is CASTKPDRGGQPQHF. DNA of the CDR3: TGTGCCAGCACTAAGCCCGACAGGGGTGGGCAGCCCCAGCATTTT. The chain carries TRBV21-1 and TRBJ1-5; TRBD1, as called in the table, went unchecked against the DNA. TRBV21-1 represents a pseudogene. The CDR3 totals 15 residues.

This clone was detected only once. V is TRBV19 and J is TRBJ1-2; TRBD1 aligns across 12 bases. CDR1 is LNHDA, CDR2 SQIVND, per germline (reference sequence). V dropped 3 bases and J dropped 8; count of bases not matched to a gene: 10. CDR3 length: 16 residues. The CDR3 is CASSMLPGQGAIGYTF. In nucleotides, the CDR3 is TGTGCCAGTAGTATGTTACCGGGACAGGGGGCAATAGGCTACACCTTC.

This clone was detected once. This chain joins TRBV7-9 and TRBJ1-2; D gene ambiguous. The germline V and J ends were trimmed by 5 bases and 4 bases, with 14 bases remaining between them. CDR1 SEHNR and CDR2 FQNEAQ come from the germline V gene (reference sequence). This CDR3 is built from 14 residues. Here the CDR3 reads CASSPPERVYGYTF. The CDR3 coding sequence is TGTGCCAGCAGCCCCCCTGAACGAGTCTATGGCTACACCTTC.